Given below is one T cell receptor (beta chain) in context. Antigen specificity is unknown. The source of the sample is a study of T cell repertoires in cytomegalovirus infection. Using its own MiXCR run on the reads, TCRdb lists one record per CDR3 protein. The profile shows about 920,000 distinct CDR3 sequences, approximately 33% of them singletons. The source of this sequence is a human donor in good health (CMV status not recorded). Some clones in this sample may be carry-over from other donors' samples. The source was cultured CD8+ T cells from PBMCs, collected from culture after CMV antigen stimulation.

In nucleotides, the CDR3 is TGCAGTGCCACCTCAGGGGCCTACCTGAACACCGGGGAGCTGTTTTTT. Translation gives CSATSGAYLNTGELFF. The V gene is TRBV20-1, the J gene TRBJ2-2, with D possibly TRBD1 on 6 matching bases. The CDR3 is made up of 16 amino acids. Trimming took 6 bases from V and 1 from J, leaving 18 bases between them. Germline assignment: CDR1 DFQATT and CDR2 SNEGSKA (reference sequence).